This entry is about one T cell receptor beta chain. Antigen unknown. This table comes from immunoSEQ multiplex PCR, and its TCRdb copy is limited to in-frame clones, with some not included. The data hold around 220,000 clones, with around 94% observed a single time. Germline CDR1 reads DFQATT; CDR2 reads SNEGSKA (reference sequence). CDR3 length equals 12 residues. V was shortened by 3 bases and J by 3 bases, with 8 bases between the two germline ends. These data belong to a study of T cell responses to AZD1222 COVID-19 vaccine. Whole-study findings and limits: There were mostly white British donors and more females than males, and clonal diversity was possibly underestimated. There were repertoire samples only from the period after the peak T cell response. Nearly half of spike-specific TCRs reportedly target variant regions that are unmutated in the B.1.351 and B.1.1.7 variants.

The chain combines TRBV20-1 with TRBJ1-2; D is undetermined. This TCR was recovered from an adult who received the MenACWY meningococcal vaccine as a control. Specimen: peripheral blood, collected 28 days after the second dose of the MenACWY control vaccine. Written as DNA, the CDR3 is TGCAGTGCTAGTAACGGCGACTATGGCTACACCTTC. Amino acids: CSASNGDYGYTF.